Listed below are T cell receptor beta chains from one sample, sequenced in a study of cytomegalovirus exposure and HLA in healthy donors. Here immunoSEQ multiplex PCR was the method, and the copy in TCRdb shows in-frame clones only, minus some. In the table there are about 200,000 clones, approximately 82% of which are singletons. Specimen: PBMCs. These receptors all come from a male donor in good health and CMV-seronegative. CDR3s include the opening cysteine and the closing phenylalanine or tryptophan. Fields, in order: V gene, clone size, D gene, J gene, CDR3 length, CDR3 DNA, CDR3 protein. A D gene is named only where the DNA matches it firmly. Clone size appears in some rows only: once, few, many, or a class for an expanded clone.

TRBV5-4	-	-	TRBJ2-5	11	TGTGCCAGCAGCTCTCAAGAGACCCAGTACTTC	CASSSQETQYF
TRBV27	-	-	TRBJ1-1	19	TGTGCCAGCAGTTCAACAACCCTAATCCCGGGACAAAGGAACACTGAAGCTTTCTTT	CASSSTTLIPGQRNTEAFF
TRBV5-1	few	TRBD1	TRBJ1-4	13	TGCGCCAGCAGCCCAGGGACAGGAGAAAAACTGTTTTTT	CASSPGTGEKLFF
TRBV5-4	-	-	TRBJ1-2	13	TGTGCCAGCAGCGTAGGACAGACCTATGGCTACACCTTC	CASSVGQTYGYTF
TRBV7-6	-	TRBD2	TRBJ2-1	16	TGTGCCAGCAGCTCCTGGCAAGCGGGAGGGCCAAATGAGCAGTTCTTC	CASSSWQAGGPNEQFF
TRBV18	-	TRBD1	TRBJ1-2	15	TGTGCCAGCTCACCGGGACAGGGGGCCCGCTATGGCTACACCTTC	CASSPGQGARYGYTF
TRBV19	-	-	TRBJ2-7	13	TGTGCCAGTAGTATAGATCCTAGTTACGAGCAGTACTTC	CASSIDPSYEQYF
TRBV6-5	once	-	TRBJ2-7	12	TGTGCCAGCACAGGTCGTTCTACCGAGCAGTACTTC	CASTGRSTEQYF
TRBV6-5	-	-	TRBJ1-2	14	TGTGCCAGCAGTTACTCGACAACTAACTATGGCTACACCTTC	CASSYSTTNYGYTF
TRBV7-9	-	TRBD1	TRBJ2-7	15	TGTGCCAGCAGCTTATCCGCCGACAGGGTTTACGAGCAGTACTTC	CASSLSADRVYEQYF
TRBV30	-	-	TRBJ1-5	14	TGTGCCTGGAGTCCCCAGGGAGGTTTCCAGCCCCAGCATTTT	CAWSPQGGFQPQHF
TRBV7-6	-	TRBD1	TRBJ1-2	15	TGTGCCAGCAGCTCCTTTCAGACAGGGGACTATGGCTACACCTTC	CASSSFQTGDYGYTF
TRBV25-1	-	-	TRBJ2-2	12	TGTGCCAGCAGACGACTAACCGGGGAGCTGTTTTTT	CASRRLTGELFF
TRBV7-9	-	-	TRBJ1-3	14	TGTTCCAGCAGCCGCGACAGCTCTGGAAACACCATATATTTT	CSSSRDSSGNTIYF
TRBV5-1	-	-	TRBJ2-6	16	TGCGCCAGCAGCCTCCAGACTCTGGCTGGGGCCAACGTCCTGACTTTC	CASSLQTLAGANVLTF
TRBV28	-	-	TRBJ2-7	16	TGTGCCAGCAGTACCGTACAGGGTCTTACCTCCTACGAGCAGTACTTC	CASSTVQGLTSYEQYF
TRBV6-1	-	-	TRBJ2-3	15	TGTGCCAGCAGTGGGGTAGCGGAGAGCACAGATACGCAGTATTTT	CASSGVAESTDTQYF
TRBV27	-	-	TRBJ2-3	15	TGTGCCAGCAGTTTGCGTTGGAGGGGAACAGATACGCAGTATTTT	CASSLRWRGTDTQYF
TRBV28	-	TRBD2	TRBJ2-7	14	TGTGCCAGCACTAGCGGGGGAGGGGTATACGAGCAGTACTTC	CASTSGGGVYEQYF
TRBV28	once	TRBD2	TRBJ2-7	12	TGTGCCAGCCAGAGGGAGGGTAACGAGCAGTACTTC	CASQREGNEQYF